This T cell receptor (beta chain) was retrieved from a study of CD8 T cells in Susac syndrome. Germline V gives CDR1 SEHNR, CDR2 FQNEAQ (reference sequence). CDR3 length equals 13 residues. V was cut by 5 bases and J by 6 bases, with 11 bases left in between. A quantity of about 0.5 to 1 ug RNA underwent reverse transcription using random hexamers. The TCR beta CDR3 was amplified by immunoSEQ multiplex PCR across 54 Vbeta, 13 Jbeta. TCRdb independently ran MiXCR on the immunoSEQ multiplex PCR reads; one entry per CDR3 protein. The sample has about 73,000 distinct CDR3 sequences; approximately 95% are singletons. In blood CD8+ and CD4+ T cells, TCR beta underwent sequencing. Bulk CD8+ and CD4+ cells came from magnetic negative isolation; CD8+ TEMRA by FACS. A word on this clonotype: Its antigen is not identified.

Study-wide findings and caveats: Regarding the TCR sequencing and HLA analysis, the study admitted that a relatively small number of individuals were involved.

The chain carries TRBV7-9 and TRBJ1-5; no definite D call. The sequencing input was CD8+ T cells from PBMCs. This TCR was recovered from a human donor with multiple sclerosis. The CDR3 loop reads CASSRGIAQPQHF. In nucleotides, the CDR3 is TGTGCCAGCAGCCGCGGTATCGCTCAGCCCCAGCATTTT.